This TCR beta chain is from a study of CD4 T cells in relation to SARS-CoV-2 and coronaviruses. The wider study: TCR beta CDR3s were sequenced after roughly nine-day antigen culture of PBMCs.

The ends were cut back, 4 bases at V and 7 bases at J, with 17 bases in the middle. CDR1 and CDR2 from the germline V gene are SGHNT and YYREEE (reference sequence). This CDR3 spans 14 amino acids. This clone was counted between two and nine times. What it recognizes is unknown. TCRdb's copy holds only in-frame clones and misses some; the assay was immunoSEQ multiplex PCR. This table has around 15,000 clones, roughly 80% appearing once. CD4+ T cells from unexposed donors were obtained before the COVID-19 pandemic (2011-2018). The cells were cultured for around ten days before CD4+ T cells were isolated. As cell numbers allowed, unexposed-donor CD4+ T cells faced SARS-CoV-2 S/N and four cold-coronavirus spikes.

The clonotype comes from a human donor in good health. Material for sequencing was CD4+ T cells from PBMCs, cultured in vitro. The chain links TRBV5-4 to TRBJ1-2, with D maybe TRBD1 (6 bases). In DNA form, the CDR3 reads TGTGCCAGCAGCGAACTTAAACAGGGTCTTGGCTACACCTTC. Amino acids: CASSELKQGLGYTF. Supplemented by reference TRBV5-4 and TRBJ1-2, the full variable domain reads ETGVTQSPTHLIKTRGQQVTLRCSSQSGHNTVSWYQQALGQGPQFIFQYYREEENGRGNFPPRFSGLQFPNYSSELNVNALELDDSALYLCASSELKQGLGYTFGSGTRLTVV.